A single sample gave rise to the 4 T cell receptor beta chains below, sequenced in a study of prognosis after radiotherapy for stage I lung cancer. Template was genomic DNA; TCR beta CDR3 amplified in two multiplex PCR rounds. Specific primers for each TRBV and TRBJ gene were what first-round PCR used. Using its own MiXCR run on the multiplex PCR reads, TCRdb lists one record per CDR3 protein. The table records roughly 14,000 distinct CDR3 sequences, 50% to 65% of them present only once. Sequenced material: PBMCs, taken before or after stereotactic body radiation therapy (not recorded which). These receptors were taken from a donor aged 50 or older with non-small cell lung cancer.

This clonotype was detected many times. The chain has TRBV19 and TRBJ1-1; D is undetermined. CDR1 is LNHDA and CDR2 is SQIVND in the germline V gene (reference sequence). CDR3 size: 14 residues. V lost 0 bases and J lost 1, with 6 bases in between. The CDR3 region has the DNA TGTGCCAGTAGTATAGATTCAGGGAACACTGAAGCTTTCTTT. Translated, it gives CASSIDSGNTEAFF.

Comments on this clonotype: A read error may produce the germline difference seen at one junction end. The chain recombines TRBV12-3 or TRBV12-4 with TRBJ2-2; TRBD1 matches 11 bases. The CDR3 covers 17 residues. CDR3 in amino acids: CASSAGTGGANTGELFF. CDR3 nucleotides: TGTGCCAGCAGTGCCGGGACAGGGGGGGCTAACACCGGTGAGCTGTTTTTT.

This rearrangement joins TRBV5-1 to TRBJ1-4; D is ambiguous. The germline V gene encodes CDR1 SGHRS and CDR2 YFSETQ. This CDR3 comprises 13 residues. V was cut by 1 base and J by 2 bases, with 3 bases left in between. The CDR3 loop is CASSLPTNEKLFF. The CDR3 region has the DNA TGCGCCAGCAGCTTGCCGACTAATGAAAAACTGTTTTTT.

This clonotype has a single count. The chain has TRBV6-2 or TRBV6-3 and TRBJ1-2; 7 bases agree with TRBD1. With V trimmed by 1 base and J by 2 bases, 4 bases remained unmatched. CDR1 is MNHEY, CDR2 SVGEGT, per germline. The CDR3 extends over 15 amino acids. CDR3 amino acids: CASSYLGQINYGYTF. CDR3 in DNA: TGTGCCAGCAGTTACTTGGGACAGATAAACTATGGCTACACCTTC.